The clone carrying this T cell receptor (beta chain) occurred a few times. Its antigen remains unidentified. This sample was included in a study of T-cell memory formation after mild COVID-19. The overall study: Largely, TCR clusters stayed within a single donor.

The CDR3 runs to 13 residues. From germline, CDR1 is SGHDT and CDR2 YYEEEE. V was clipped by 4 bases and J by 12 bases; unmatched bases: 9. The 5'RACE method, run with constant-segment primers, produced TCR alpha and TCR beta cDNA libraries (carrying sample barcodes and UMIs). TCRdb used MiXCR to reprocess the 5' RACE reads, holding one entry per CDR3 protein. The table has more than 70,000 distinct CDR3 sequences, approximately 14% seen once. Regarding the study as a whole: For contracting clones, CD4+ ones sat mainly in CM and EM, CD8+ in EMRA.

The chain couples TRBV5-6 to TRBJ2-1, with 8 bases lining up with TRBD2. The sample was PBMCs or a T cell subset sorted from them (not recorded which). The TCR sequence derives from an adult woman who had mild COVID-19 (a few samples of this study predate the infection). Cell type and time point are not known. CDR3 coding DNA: TGTGCCAGCAGCCCTAGCGGGTTTCTCCTGCAGTTCTTC. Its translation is CASSPSGFLLQFF.